The 16 T cell receptor beta chains presented below share a single source sample, sequenced in a study of blood T cells in healthy people across ages. PCR was performed a second time for about 7 to 11 cycles using a sample-barcoded 5' primer and a J-beta primer mix. TCRdb redid the calling of the 5' RACE reads with MiXCR, one entry per CDR3 protein. The sample includes over 1,300,000 distinct CDR3 sequences, 45% to 70% seen only once; the top ten take about 6.3%. Material for sequencing was blood. The source is a man younger than 35 in good health.

J is TRBJ2-1 and V is TRBV12-3 or TRBV12-4, with no clear D. This CDR3 region has 12 residues. The germline V and J ends were trimmed by 5 bases and 13 bases, with 15 bases remaining between them. DNA of the CDR3: TGTGCCAGCAGTCCCGATCAAGAGACCCAGTTCTTC. Protein: CASSPDQETQFF.

V is TRBV6-5 and J is TRBJ2-7; 11 bases match TRBD1. The DNA matches TRBJ2-5 better at its end, which makes the J call doubtful. CDR1 and CDR2 (germline): MNHEY, SVGAGI. This CDR3 comprises 17 residues. This CDR3 is CASSYLGTGGRYETQYF. The CDR3 DNA reads TGTGCCAGCAGTTACTTGGGGACAGGGGGAAGATACGAGACCCAGTACTTC.

The chain combines TRBV20-1 with TRBJ2-5; no reliable D call. Germline values: CDR1 DFQATT, CDR2 SNEGSKA (reference sequence). The CDR3 totals 14 residues. Trimming took off 5 bases at V and 3 bases at J, with 16 bases between the two ends. The DNA of the CDR3 is TGCAGTGCTGGCCAGAGACCAGTTGAAGAGACCCAGTACTTC. It specifies CSAGQRPVEETQYF.

The chain recombines TRBV14 with TRBJ2-7; D may correspond to TRBD1 or TRBD2 (5 bases each). The tail of the sequence fits TRBJ2-5 better, so the J call may be wrong. The CDR3 runs to 17 residues. From germline, CDR1 is SGHDN and CDR2 FVKESK. The CDR3 DNA is TGTGCCAGCAGCCAACTAACAGGCCCCCCGGGGACAGAGACCCAGTACTTC. This translates into CASSQLTGPPGTETQYF.

This clonotype was observed a handful of times. The V and J genes are TRBV4-1 and TRBJ1-2; D call uncertain. The germline V gene has CDR1 MGHRA and CDR2 YSYEKL. The CDR3 is made up of 15 amino acids. Deletions cut 0 bases from V and 4 bases from J, with 12 bases between. CDR3 DNA: TGCGCCAGCAGCCAAGAGGATACCCTTGTCTATGGCTACACCTTC. Translation gives CASSQEDTLVYGYTF.

The chain recombines TRBV2 with TRBJ1-1; a possible D gene is TRBD1 (6 bases). Germline CDR1 SNHLY, CDR2 FYNNEI. V lost 10 bases to trimming and J lost 0 bases, with 15 bases between them. There are 14 residues in the CDR3. CDR3: CANQSDSMNTEAFF. The CDR3 DNA follows: TGTGCCAACCAATCGGACAGTATGAACACTGAAGCTTTCTTT.

V gene TRBV7-9 combines with J gene TRBJ2-7; 9 bases are a match to TRBD1. The CDR3 contains 20 residues. Germline assignment: CDR1 SEHNR and CDR2 FQNEAQ (reference sequence). J lost 1 base, V lost 7 bases, and 23 bases had no gene match. CDR3 protein: CASTNKRGDREFPESYEQYF. The CDR3 nucleotides read TGTGCCAGCACCAACAAACGGGGGGACAGGGAGTTTCCGGAATCCTACGAGCAGTACTTC.

The chain is built from TRBV20-1 and TRBJ2-3; 7 bases line up with TRBD1. V lost 6 bases and J lost 6; bases outside the gene matches: 12. The CDR3 spans 14 residues. Germline V lookup: CDR1 DFQATT, CDR2 SNEGSKA (reference sequence). The DNA for the CDR3 is TGCAGTGCCCAAATCGACAGGGTTTGGGATACGCAGTATTTT. Its translation is CSAQIDRVWDTQYF.

The V call is TRBV10-3, the J call TRBJ1-2; TRBD1 matches 7 bases. Germline values: CDR1 ENHRY, CDR2 SYGVKD. This CDR3 spans 15 amino acids. V trimming: 2 bases; J trimming: 7 bases; junction bases outside the gene matches: 10. The CDR3 sequence is CAISESPTGTGGYTF. CDR3 in DNA: TGTGCCATCAGTGAGAGTCCGACAGGGACGGGTGGCTACACCTTC.

The table lists this clonotype with a few counts. The chain uses TRBV29-1 and TRBJ2-7, with D possibly matching TRBD2 (6 bases). The CDR3 length is 12 residues. Germline V gives CDR1 SQVTM, CDR2 ANQGSEA. The V end was cut by 3 bases, the J end by 5 bases, with 11 bases between. CDR3 in DNA: TGCAGCGTTGAGTATGGCGGGGACGAGCAGTACTTC. It encodes CSVEYGGDEQYF.

The chain recombines TRBV11-2 with TRBJ2-7; D not resolved. CDR3 length: 13 amino acids. The germline V and J ends were trimmed by 1 base and 7 bases, with 11 bases remaining between them. Germline V gene lookup returns CDR1 SGHAT and CDR2 FQNNGV. CDR3 sequence reads: CASSLVTWDEQYF. CDR3 DNA sequence: TGTGCCAGCAGCTTAGTTACGTGGGATGAGCAGTACTTC.

The chain links TRBV20-1 to TRBJ2-1; 13 bases agree with TRBD2. CDR3 length equals 20 residues. Germline V CDR1 and CDR2: DFQATT, SNEGSKA (reference sequence). J gave up 0 bases and V 2 bases, and 13 bases lay outside the gene matches. This CDR3 is CSARYPTSGRTLSSYNEQFF. Written as DNA, the CDR3 is TGCAGTGCTAGATACCCGACTAGCGGGAGGACGCTGAGCTCCTACAATGAGCAGTTCTTC.

This chain connects TRBV6-5 to TRBJ2-7; 9 bases align to TRBD1. The length of the CDR3 is 19 residues. Germline V gene data show CDR1 as MNHEY and CDR2 as SVGAGI. V lost 0 bases, J lost 6 bases, and 18 bases stayed unmatched. CDR3 protein: CASSYSVDSPDRGFSEQYF. The CDR3 DNA sequence: TGTGCCAGCAGTTACTCAGTTGATTCGCCGGACAGGGGATTCAGCGAGCAGTACTTC.

This clonotype was detected only once. This chain connects TRBV6-4 to TRBJ2-1; maybe TRBD2 (5 bases). The length of the CDR3 is 14 residues. The germline V and J ends were trimmed by 3 bases and 5 bases, with 11 bases remaining between them. Germline V gene sequence: CDR1 MRHNA, CDR2 SNTAGT. CDR3 coding DNA: TGTGCCAGCAGTGAAACCGAGGGAAACAATGAGCAGTTCTTC. Encoded protein: CASSETEGNNEQFF.

The chain links TRBV14 to TRBJ2-4, with a tentative D call TRBD1 (6 bases). V was shortened by 0 bases and J by 13 bases, with 22 bases between the two germline ends. There are 16 residues in the CDR3. Germline CDR1 is SGHDN and CDR2 is FVKESK. The CDR3: CASSQDGTLEPYGQYF. The CDR3 DNA follows: TGTGCCAGCAGCCAAGATGGGACATTGGAACCTTACGGGCAGTACTTC.

The rearrangement joins TRBV5-1 to TRBJ2-5, with 13 bases fitting TRBD2. CDR3 size: 14 residues. CDR1 and CDR2 from the germline V gene are SGHRS and YFSETQ. J was trimmed by 5 bases and V by 7 bases; bases with no gene match: 5. The CDR3 is CASRTSGSGETQYF. CDR3 bases: TGCGCCAGCCGGACTAGCGGGAGTGGGGAGACCCAGTACTTC.